These 8 T cell receptor beta chains were all obtained from the same sample, sequenced in a study of T cell responses to AZD1222 COVID-19 vaccine. The assay was immunoSEQ multiplex PCR, and TCRdb's table has in-frame clones only and misses some. The sample yields approximately 100,000 clones, 85% to 90% seen once. The sample here was peripheral blood, taken 28 days after the second AZD1222 dose. The receptors shown here come from an adult who received the AZD1222 COVID-19 vaccine.

The rearrangement links TRBV19 to TRBJ1-2, with D uncertain. The germline gives CDR1 LNHDA, CDR2 SQIVND (reference sequence). Trimming cost V 2 bases and J 0 bases, with 10 bases left between them. The CDR3 loop spans 15 amino acids. The CDR3 region is CASSIRTDPNYGYTF. The CDR3 DNA reads TGTGCCAGTAGTATAAGAACAGATCCTAACTATGGCTACACCTTC. The variable domain in full, with the rest retrieved from reference TRBV19 and TRBJ1-2, is DGGITQSPKYLFRKEGQNVTLSCEQNLNHDAMYWYRQDPGQGLRLIYYSQIVNDFQKGDIAEGYSVSREKKESFPLTVTSAQKNPTAFYLCASSIRTDPNYGYTFGSGTRLTVV.

DNA for the CDR3: TGCGCCAGCAGCTCTGGACAGGCGGGCGGGGAGCTGTTTTTT. Translating it yields CASSSGQAGGELFF. This rearrangement joins TRBV5-1 to TRBJ2-2; 7 positions match TRBD1. The V gene's germline CDR1 is SGHRS and CDR2 YFSETQ. The CDR3 loop spans 14 amino acids. After removal of 3 bases from V and 7 bases from J, the junction contained 6 bases not matched to a gene.

The V gene is TRBV7-3, the J gene TRBJ2-3, with D unclear. The CDR3 runs to 15 residues. The germline V gene has CDR1 SGHTA and CDR2 FQGTGA. Trimming left V 0 bases short and J 2 bases short, with 9 bases between. The CDR3 bases are TGTGCCAGCAGCTTAACAGGGTCCGTCACAGATACGCAGTATTTT. Translated, it gives CASSLTGSVTDTQYF.

The chain is built from TRBV28 and TRBJ1-2; no reliable D call. Germline loops: CDR1 MDHEN, CDR2 SYDVKM. Trimming stripped 3 bases from V and 8 bases from J, with 7 bases between. The CDR3 totals 11 residues. The CDR3 sequence is CASSLTRGYTF. CDR3 nucleotide sequence: TGTGCCAGCAGTTTGACGCGAGGCTACACCTTC.

The rearrangement links TRBV27 to TRBJ1-1; D not certain. This CDR3 has 13 residues. The V and J ends lost 4 bases and 1 base respectively, with 7 bases between them. Germline CDR1 MNHEY, CDR2 SMNVEV (reference sequence). CDR3 amino acids: CASSSRRNTEAFF. CDR3 DNA: TGTGCCAGCAGTTCCCGGAGGAACACTGAAGCTTTCTTT.

This chain connects TRBV10-3 to TRBJ2-5, with a tentative D call TRBD2 (5 bases). V gave up 2 bases and J gave up 5 bases, with 12 bases separating them. Looked up from germline, CDR1 is ENHRY and CDR2 is SYGVKD. This CDR3 comprises 14 residues. CDR3 DNA: TGTGCCATCAGTGAGGGGTCGGGGTGGGAGACCCAGTACTTC. As protein: CAISEGSGWETQYF.

This clone was counted a single time. V and J are TRBV4-1 and TRBJ1-5; the D gene is possibly TRBD1 (5 bases). CDR1 MGHRA and CDR2 YSYEKL come from the germline V gene. The CDR3 totals 15 residues. V lost 0 bases to trimming and J lost 4 bases, with 10 bases between them. CDR3 nucleotide sequence: TGCGCCAGCAGCCAAGATCGGGGGAGAAATCAGCCCCAGCATTTT. It specifies CASSQDRGRNQPQHF.

The chain links TRBV7-6 to TRBJ2-7; D is unclear. V lost 5 bases, J lost 2 bases, and 10 bases lay in between. The CDR3 is 13 amino acids. The germline V gene has CDR1 SGHVS and CDR2 FNYEAQ. For the CDR3, the DNA is TGTGCCAGCAGCCCAGGCTGGGCCTACGAGCAGTACTTC. Translating it yields CASSPGWAYEQYF.